This is a list of T cell receptor beta chains from one sample in a study of blood T cell repertoires in COVID-19. Measured with immunoSEQ multiplex PCR; TCRdb has only the in-frame clones, and not every one. Of over 45,000 clones listed, about 76% were seen once; the top ten hold around 19%. The sample consisted of peripheral blood. The receptors were sampled from a human donor with active or convalescent COVID-19. The donor label of this sample is uncertain. Each CDR3 is given with its conserved first and last residue. The order of the fields is CDR3 DNA, CDR3 protein, clone size, J gene, D gene, V gene. The D gene is left open where the match is weak. Only part of the rows carry a size: once, few, many, or a class if the clone is expanded.

TGTGCCAGCAGTCCGACAGGGAGGTACAATCAGCCCCAGCATTTT	CASSPTGRYNQPQHF	once	TRBJ1-5	TRBD1	TRBV28
TGTGCCAGCTCAAGGTCAGGCACTGAAGCTTTCTTT	CASSRSGTEAFF	NA	TRBJ1-1	NA	TRBV6-5
TGTGCCAGCAGCCAAACAGGGGGACCCAATCAGCCCCAGCATTTT	CASSQTGGPNQPQHF	NA	TRBJ1-5	TRBD1	TRBV3-1/TRBV3-2
TGTGCCTGGAGTAGGGAGCTCAATCAGCCCCAGCATTTT	CAWSRELNQPQHF	once	TRBJ1-5	NA	TRBV30
TGTGCCAGCAGCCAGAAGAGGGAGACCCAGTACTTC	CASSQKRETQYF	NA	TRBJ2-5	NA	TRBV4-2
TGTGCCAGCAGTTTCCGGGACAGGGCCTACGAGCAGTACTTC	CASSFRDRAYEQYF	few	TRBJ2-7	TRBD1	TRBV5-6
TGCAGCGTCCAAAGGGAGGGAGGAAATTCACCCCTCCACTTT	CSVQREGGNSPLHF	NA	TRBJ1-6	NA	TRBV29-1
TGCAGCGTTGGGGACAGGGAAAGGAACTACGAGCAGTACTTC	CSVGDRERNYEQYF	NA	TRBJ2-7	TRBD1	TRBV29-1
TGCAGCGTTGGGAGGGGCGCAACAGATACGCAGTATTTT	CSVGRGATDTQYF	once	TRBJ2-3	NA	TRBV29-1
TGTGCCAGCAGCGTAGGGTCCGGGTCGTTTGCCCAAGAGACCCAGTACTTC	CASSVGSGSFAQETQYF	NA	TRBJ2-5	NA	TRBV9
TGTGCCAGCAACCACAGGCCGAACACTGAAGCTTTCTTT	CASNHRPNTEAFF	NA	TRBJ1-1	NA	TRBV27
TGTGCCAGCAGCTTAGAGGGACAGGGGGTCAGTGGAAATGGCTACACCTTC	CASSLEGQGVSGNGYTF	NA	TRBJ1-2	TRBD1	TRBV11-3
TGTGCCAGCAGCATAAGACAGGTCATGGATAATTCACCCCTCCACTTT	CASSIRQVMDNSPLHF	NA	TRBJ1-6	NA	TRBV11-2
TGTGCCAGCAGCTTGGCCGGTGGCTCAAGGGGGGGGTATGGCTACACCTTC	CASSLAGGSRGGYGYTF	NA	TRBJ1-2	NA	TRBV5-4
TGTGCCAGCAGCTTAGATTTCAGGGGGCGATCGTACGAGCAGTACTTC	CASSLDFRGRSYEQYF	few	TRBJ2-7	TRBD1	TRBV7-9
TGTGCCAGCAGCCCAGACCGGGACAGGGGGCCCGACTCTGGAAACACCATATATTTT	CASSPDRDRGPDSGNTIYF	few	TRBJ1-3	TRBD1	TRBV5-4
TGCAGCATCCCGAGGGCCTATGAGCAGTTCTTC	CSIPRAYEQFF	NA	TRBJ2-1	NA	TRBV20-1
TGTGCCACCAGCAGAGAGGCAGGCAATGAGCAGTTCTTC	CATSREAGNEQFF	NA	TRBJ2-1	NA	TRBV15
TGTGCCAGCAGCCAAGCTCCGGGACTAGCGGGAGCGCGGCAGTACTTC	CASSQAPGLAGARQYF	NA	TRBJ2-7	TRBD2	TRBV3-1/TRBV3-2
TGTGCCAGCACCCTCTCCAGCCCCCTGAGGGCTTTCTTT	CASTLSSPLRAFF	NA	TRBJ1-1	NA	TRBV11-2
TGTGCCAGCAGCGTAGCTGGGGCGGGAGGGCCACAAGATACGCAGTATTTT	CASSVAGAGGPQDTQYF	NA	TRBJ2-3	TRBD2	TRBV9
TGTGCCAGTAGTATAGGGTCGTCTCCTACCTACGAGCAGTACTTC	CASSIGSSPTYEQYF	NA	TRBJ2-7	NA	TRBV19
TGTGCCAGCAGTCCCGACGCGGGTTACAATGAGCAGTTCTTC	CASSPDAGYNEQFF	NA	TRBJ2-1	NA	TRBV13
TGTGCCAGCAGCCCCTCGCTGGGAGACACCGGGGAGCTGTTTTTT	CASSPSLGDTGELFF	once	TRBJ2-2	NA	TRBV9
TGTGCCAGCAGCCAAGGACAGGGGAATAATTCACCCCTCCACTTT	CASSQGQGNNSPLHF	NA	TRBJ1-6	TRBD1	TRBV3-1/TRBV3-2
TGTGCCAGTAGTCGCGGGACTAGCTCGTACAATGAGCAGTTCTTC	CASSRGTSSYNEQFF	NA	TRBJ2-1	TRBD2	TRBV19
TGTGCCAGCAGCTTCGGACAGGGGCAGGGGTCTGAAGCTTTCTTT	CASSFGQGQGSEAFF	NA	TRBJ1-1	TRBD1	TRBV7-9
TGTGCCAGTAGTACGACAGCGATTAGCACAGATACGCAGTATTTT	CASSTTAISTDTQYF	NA	TRBJ2-3	NA	TRBV19
TGTGCCAGCAGCCTCGGACGGGGCTACGAGCAGTACTTC	CASSLGRGYEQYF	NA	TRBJ2-7	NA	TRBV3-1/TRBV3-2
TGTGCCAGCAGTTTGCAGACAGGGCAGTACACTGAAGCTTTCTTT	CASSLQTGQYTEAFF	NA	TRBJ1-1	TRBD1	TRBV27
TGTGCCAGCAGCTCTCGACAGGGGAATAATGAAAAACTGTTTTTT	CASSSRQGNNEKLFF	NA	TRBJ1-4	TRBD1	TRBV5-6
TGTGCCAGCAGTCGGGTCACTTCCTCCCAAGAGACCCAGTACTTC	CASSRVTSSQETQYF	few	TRBJ2-5	NA	TRBV6-2/TRBV6-3
TGTGCCAGCAGCTTTAAACAGGTGGCCCGGGAGCTGTTTTTT	CASSFKQVARELFF	NA	TRBJ2-2	NA	TRBV5-6
TGTGCCAGCAGCTTAATTAGCGGGCGTACAGATACGCAGTATTTT	CASSLISGRTDTQYF	NA	TRBJ2-3	TRBD2	TRBV7-2
TGTGCCAGCAGTCTCGCGGGGGCAGAGAGCACAGATACGCAGTATTTT	CASSLAGAESTDTQYF	NA	TRBJ2-3	NA	TRBV5-4
TGTGCCAGCACCACAGCTAACGAGCAGTACTTC	CASTTANEQYF	few	TRBJ2-7	NA	TRBV2
TGTGCCAGCAGTGCGTCTTCCGGGGAGGGCTCCTACAATGAGCAGTTCTTC	CASSASSGEGSYNEQFF	NA	TRBJ2-1	TRBD2	TRBV25-1
TGTGCCAGCAGCTTAGCGGAGGCAGGCTATGGCTACACCTTC	CASSLAEAGYGYTF	once	TRBJ1-2	NA	TRBV7-9
TGTGCCAGCAGCGAGGAGGGGGGAGGGTACACTGAAGCTTTCTTT	CASSEEGGGYTEAFF	NA	TRBJ1-1	NA	TRBV5-5
TGTGCCAGCAGGCTCCACGGAGAGGTGTTTTTT	CASRLHGEVFF	NA	TRBJ1-4	NA	TRBV2
TGTGCCAGCAGCTTACTGGTTAGCGGGAGCTGGAAGACCCAGTACTTC	CASSLLVSGSWKTQYF	NA	TRBJ2-5	TRBD2	TRBV7-9
TGTGCCAGCAGGGGTTCGGGGGGTAGCAATGAGCAGTTCTTC	CASRGSGGSNEQFF	NA	TRBJ2-1	TRBD2	TRBV6-1
TGTGCCAGCAGTCCTGGGACTAGAGTCGTCAACGAGCAGTACTTC	CASSPGTRVVNEQYF	NA	TRBJ2-7	TRBD2	TRBV27
TGTGCCAGCAGACAGGGTAGCAATCAGCCCCAGCATTTT	CASRQGSNQPQHF	few	TRBJ1-5	NA	TRBV4-2
TGTGCCAGCAGCTTATTTTCGGGGGGTCTCTCTGGAAACACCATATATTTT	CASSLFSGGLSGNTIYF	NA	TRBJ1-3	NA	TRBV7-2
TGTGCCAGCAGTTTAGGGGGGGCGCTGGACTACGAGCAGTACTTC	CASSLGGALDYEQYF	NA	TRBJ2-7	NA	TRBV27
TGTGCCAGCAGCAGACAGAGTTCGAGCCAAAACAATCAGCCCCAGCATTTT	CASSRQSSSQNNQPQHF	NA	TRBJ1-5	NA	TRBV6-2/TRBV6-3
TGTGCCAGCAGCTCGCTACAGGGGATTGGTGAGCAGTTCTTC	CASSSLQGIGEQFF	NA	TRBJ2-1	TRBD1	TRBV11-3
TGTGCCATCAGTGAACACGGGACAGCGAATGAAAAACTGTTTTTT	CAISEHGTANEKLFF	few	TRBJ1-4	TRBD1	TRBV10-3
TGCGCCAGCAGCCAAGCTCTACAGGGGTTACTCACCGGGGAGCTGTTTTTT	CASSQALQGLLTGELFF	NA	TRBJ2-2	TRBD1	TRBV4-1
TGTGCCTGGAGCAGGCCCCCCGATGAAAAACTGTTTTTT	CAWSRPPDEKLFF	NA	TRBJ1-4	NA	TRBV30
TGTGCCAGCAGAGAGACAGGGGGCATAGCTTTCTTT	CASRETGGIAFF	NA	TRBJ1-1	TRBD1	TRBV2
TGTGCCTGGACCAATCCACTAGCGGGAGGATACGAGCAGTACTTC	CAWTNPLAGGYEQYF	NA	TRBJ2-7	TRBD2	TRBV30
TGTGCCAGCAGCCAAGACCCGGGACAGGGACAAGTTACCTATGGCTACACCTTC	CASSQDPGQGQVTYGYTF	NA	TRBJ1-2	TRBD1	TRBV4-2